Listed below are T cell receptor beta chains from one sample, sequenced in a study of breast tumors, draining lymph nodes, adjacent tissues. TCRdb ran MiXCR on the multiplex PCR reads and lists one entry per CDR3 protein. The sample gives over 60,000 distinct CDR3 sequences, about 40% of which show up once; around 8% is in the top ten. Sequenced sample: breast tumor tissue. Receptor source: a female donor with breast cancer. Some clones in this sample may be carry-over from other donors' samples. Both conserved end residues are part of each CDR3. D genes are given only for firm matches. The size entry is marked missing in some rows and otherwise reads once, few, many or a size class.

v_gene	abundance	j_gene	d_gene	CDR3nt	CDR3aa
TRBV11-2	many	TRBJ2-7	.	TGTGCCAGCAGCTTAGAACCATACTCCTACGAGCAGTACTTC	CASSLEPYSYEQYF
TRBV18	many	TRBJ1-1	TRBD1	TGTGCCAGCTCACGCGGGACAGCAGCGAACACTGAAGCTTTCTTT	CASSRGTAANTEAFF
TRBV20-1	.	TRBJ2-1	TRBD1	TGCAGTGCTAGGCGACAGGGGATCAATGAGCAGTTCTTC	CSARRQGINEQFF
TRBV7-8	.	TRBJ2-2	TRBD1	TGTGCCAGCAGCTTAAGACAGGGGGCCCTAGCGACAAAGGGCGGGGAGCTGTTTTTT	CASSLRQGALATKGGELFF
TRBV15	.	TRBJ2-7	TRBD1	TGTGCCACCAGCAGAGGGACAGGGACCCACGAGCAGTACTTC	CATSRGTGTHEQYF
TRBV10-2	many	TRBJ1-5	.	TGCGCCAGCAGTGAGACGGGGGCGGGTGGCAATCAGCCCCAGCATTTT	CASSETGAGGNQPQHF
TRBV2	many	TRBJ1-6	.	TGTGCCAGCATTATGACAGGAGGAACCTATAATTCACCCCTCCACTTT	CASIMTGGTYNSPLHF
TRBV7-9	.	TRBJ2-2	TRBD1	TGTGCCAGCAGCCTACCGAAAGGGACAGGGGAGGTCACCGGGGAGCTGTTTTTT	CASSLPKGTGEVTGELFF
TRBV6-5	many	TRBJ2-5	TRBD1	TGTGCCAGCAGCCACGACAGGGGGCGAGGAGAGACCCAGTACTTC	CASSHDRGRGETQYF
TRBV10-3	many	TRBJ2-3	.	TGTGCCATCTCTTCTAGCGTAACTAGCACAGATACGCAGTATTTT	CAISSSVTSTDTQYF
TRBV18	.	TRBJ2-1	TRBD1	TGTGCCAGCTCACCCGGGACAGGGGTCGGTGAGCAGTTCTTC	CASSPGTGVGEQFF
TRBV4-2	.	TRBJ2-1	TRBD2	TGTGCCTGCAGCGAAGCCCTTAGGGCGGGGGGTTGGAATGAGCAGTTCTTC	CACSEALRAGGWNEQFF
TRBV27	many	TRBJ2-1	.	TGTGCCAGCAGTCTCGGGAGCTCCTACAATGAGCAGTTCTTC	CASSLGSSYNEQFF
TRBV12-5	many	TRBJ2-7	TRBD1	TGTGCTAGTGGTTTGGCCACGTGGGGGACAGGAGCCGGGACATCCTACGAGCAGTACTTC	CASGLATWGTGAGTSYEQYF
TRBV30	many	TRBJ1-2	TRBD1	TGTGCCTGGAGGGATACAGGGGGAATTTTCAATTATGGCTACACCTTC	CAWRDTGGIFNYGYTF
TRBV6-7	few	TRBJ2-3	TRBD2	TGTGCCAGCAGTCACTCGACTAGCGGGAACACAGATACGCAGTATTTT	CASSHSTSGNTDTQYF
TRBV7-8	many	TRBJ1-4	TRBD1	TGTGCCAGCAGCATCCCCAGACAGGGAGGTCCAGAAAAACTGTTTTTT	CASSIPRQGGPEKLFF
TRBV6-5	.	TRBJ1-2	.	TGTGCCAGCAGTCCTACCGCGGCCCGCAGGGGTAGGGGCTACACCTTC	CASSPTAARRGRGYTF
TRBV11-2	many	TRBJ1-4	.	TGTGCCAGCAGCCAGGGCCCCCCGATTGAAAAACTGTTTTTT	CASSQGPPIEKLFF
TRBV7-2	.	TRBJ1-5	.	TGTGCCAGCAGCAATCGGGGACAGCCCCAGCATTTT	CASSNRGQPQHF
TRBV20-1	few	TRBJ1-1	.	TGCAGTGCTAGAGATGTACTTGAAGCTTTCTTT	CSARDVLEAFF
TRBV25-1	many	TRBJ1-1	.	TGTGCCACTGAGACAGGCTTGAACACTGAAGCTTTCTTT	CATETGLNTEAFF
TRBV9	few	TRBJ2-7	TRBD1	TGTGCTAGAGACAGGGGTCTCCTTTACGAGCAGTACTTC	CARDRGLLYEQYF
TRBV5-1	many	TRBJ2-5	TRBD2	TGCGCCAGCAGCTCCACTAGCGGGGGGGTGGTGGAGACCCAGTACTTC	CASSSTSGGVVETQYF
TRBV7-2	.	TRBJ2-5	.	TGTGCCAGCAGCTTAGCGGGGCGGGAGACCCAGTACTTC	CASSLAGRETQYF
TRBV7-2	many	TRBJ2-3	TRBD2	TGTGCCAGCAGCTCAGGACTAGCGACAGATACGCAGTATTTT	CASSSGLATDTQYF
TRBV7-2	.	TRBJ1-1	TRBD1	TGTGCCAGCAGCTTAACGACAGGGGGCCTAGAAGCTTTCTTT	CASSLTTGGLEAFF
TRBV6-5	few	TRBJ1-2	TRBD1	TGTGCCAGCAGTCACACAGGGGCGCCCTATGGCTACACCTTC	CASSHTGAPYGYTF
TRBV6-6	many	TRBJ2-5	TRBD2	TGTGCCAGCAGTTACTGGGGAGGGAAAGAGACCCAGTACTTC	CASSYWGGKETQYF
TRBV5-1	once	TRBJ2-7	TRBD1	TGCGCCAGCAGGGTTGGGACAGGGGAAACCTACGAGCAGTACTTC	CASRVGTGETYEQYF
TRBV24-1	.	TRBJ1-1	.	TGTGCCACCAGTGCCCCGGGCCAGGGGAACACTGTAGCTTTCTTT	CATSAPGQGNTVAFF
TRBV15	many	TRBJ2-5	.	TGTGCCACCAGCAGAGAAGCCTTCCAAGAGACCCAGTACTTC	CATSREAFQETQYF
TRBV15	.	TRBJ2-5	TRBD2	TGTGCCACCAGCAGTAGCGGGGGGGCAGGGTCGTATGAGACCCAGTACTTC	CATSSSGGAGSYETQYF
TRBV7-2	many	TRBJ2-7	.	TGTGCCAGCAGCTTGACCCTCCCCTACGAGCAGTACTTC	CASSLTLPYEQYF
TRBV10-1	.	TRBJ2-6	.	TGCGCCACCAAGACTACTGGGGCCAACGTCCTGACTTTC	CATKTTGANVLTF
TRBV19	.	TRBJ2-3	TRBD2	TGTGCCAGTAGTACCCCGGGGGGTCGGGAGGCTTACAATGAGCAGTCTTTT	CASSTPGGREAYNEQSF
TRBV7-9	many	TRBJ2-5	.	TGTGCCAGCAGCTTAGATATACAAGAGACCCAGTACTTC	CASSLDIQETQYF
TRBV7-2	once	TRBJ2-5	.	TGTGCCAGCACCCCCGGATGGTGGCACAGAAGTAAAGAGCTGTCTGGTTGGGAAGAGACCCAGTACTTC	CASTPGWWHRSKELSGWEETQYF
TRBV24-1	.	TRBJ1-2	.	TGTGCCACCAGTGACCTGACAACGGGCTATGGCTACACCTTC	CATSDLTTGYGYTF